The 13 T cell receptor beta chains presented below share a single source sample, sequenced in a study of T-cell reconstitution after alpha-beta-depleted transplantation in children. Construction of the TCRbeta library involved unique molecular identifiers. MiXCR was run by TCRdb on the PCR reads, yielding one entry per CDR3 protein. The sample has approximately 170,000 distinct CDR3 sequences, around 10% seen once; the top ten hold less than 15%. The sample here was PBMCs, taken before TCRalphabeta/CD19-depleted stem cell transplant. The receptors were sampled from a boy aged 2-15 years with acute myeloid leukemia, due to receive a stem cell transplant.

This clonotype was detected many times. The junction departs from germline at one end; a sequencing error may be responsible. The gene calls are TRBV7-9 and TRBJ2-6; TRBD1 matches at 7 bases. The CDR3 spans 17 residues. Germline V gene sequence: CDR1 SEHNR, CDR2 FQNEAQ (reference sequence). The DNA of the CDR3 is TGTGCCAGCAGGGGGACAGACCGTTCCTCTGGGGCCTACGTCCTGACTTTC. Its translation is CASRGTDRSSGAYVLTF.

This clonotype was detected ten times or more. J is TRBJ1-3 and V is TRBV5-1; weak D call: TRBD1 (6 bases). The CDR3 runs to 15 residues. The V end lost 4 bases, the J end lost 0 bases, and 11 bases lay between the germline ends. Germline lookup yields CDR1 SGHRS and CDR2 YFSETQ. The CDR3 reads CASSPQQGSGNTIYF. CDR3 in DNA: TGCGCCAGCAGCCCTCAACAGGGCTCTGGAAACACCATATATTTT.

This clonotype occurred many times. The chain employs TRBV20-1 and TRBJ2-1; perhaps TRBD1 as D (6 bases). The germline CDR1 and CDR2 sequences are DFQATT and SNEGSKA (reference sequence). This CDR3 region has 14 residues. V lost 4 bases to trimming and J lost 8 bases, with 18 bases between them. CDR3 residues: CSAKWQGINDEQFF. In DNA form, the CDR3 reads TGCAGTGCTAAATGGCAGGGGATTAACGATGAGCAGTTCTTC.

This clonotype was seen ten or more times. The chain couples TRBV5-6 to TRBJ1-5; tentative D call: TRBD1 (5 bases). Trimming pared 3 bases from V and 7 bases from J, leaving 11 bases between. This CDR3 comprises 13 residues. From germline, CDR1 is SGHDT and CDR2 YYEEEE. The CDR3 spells CASSWGREQPQHF. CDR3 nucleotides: TGTGCCAGCAGCTGGGGGAGGGAGCAGCCCCAGCATTTT.

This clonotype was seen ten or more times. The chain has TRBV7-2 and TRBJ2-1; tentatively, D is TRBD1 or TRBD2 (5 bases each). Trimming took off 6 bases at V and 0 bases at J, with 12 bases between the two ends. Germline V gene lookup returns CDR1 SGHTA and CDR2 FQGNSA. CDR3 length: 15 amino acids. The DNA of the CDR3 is TGTGCCAGCAGGCAGGCAGGGAGCTCCTACAATGAGCAGTTCTTC. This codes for CASRQAGSSYNEQFF.

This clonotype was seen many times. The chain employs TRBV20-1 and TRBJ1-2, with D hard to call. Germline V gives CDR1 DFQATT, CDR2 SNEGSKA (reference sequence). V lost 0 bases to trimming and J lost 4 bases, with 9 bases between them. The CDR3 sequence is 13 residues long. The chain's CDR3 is CSARDGTVYGYTF. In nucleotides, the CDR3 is TGCAGTGCTAGAGATGGTACAGTCTATGGCTACACCTTC.

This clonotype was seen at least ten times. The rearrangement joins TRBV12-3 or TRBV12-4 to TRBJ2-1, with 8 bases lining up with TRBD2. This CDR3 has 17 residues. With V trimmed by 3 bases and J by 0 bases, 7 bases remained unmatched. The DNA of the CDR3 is TGTGCCAGCAGTTTCCTTAGCGGGGCTAGCTCCTACAATGAGCAGTTCTTC. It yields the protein CASSFLSGASSYNEQFF.

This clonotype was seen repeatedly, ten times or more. As DNA, the CDR3 is TGTGCCAGCAGTCGGACAGGGGCGGGCGAGCAGTACTTC. Its protein product is CASSRTGAGEQYF. V gene TRBV28 combines with J gene TRBJ2-7, with 9 bases matching TRBD1. V dropped 5 bases and J dropped 6; count of bases not matched to a gene: 5. The CDR3 spans 13 residues. Per germline, CDR1 MDHEN and CDR2 SYDVKM.

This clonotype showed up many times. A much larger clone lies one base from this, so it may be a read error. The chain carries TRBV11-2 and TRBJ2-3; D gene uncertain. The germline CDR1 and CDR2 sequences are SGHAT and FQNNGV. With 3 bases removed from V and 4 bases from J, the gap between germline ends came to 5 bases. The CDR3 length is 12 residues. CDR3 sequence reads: CASSFRPDTQYF. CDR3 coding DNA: TGTGCCAGCAGCTTCAGACCAGATACGCAGTATTTT.

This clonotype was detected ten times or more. CDR3 sequence (DNA): TGCGCCAGCAGTGATGTGAGACAGGGGGCAAGCGAGCAGTACTTC. It yields the protein CASSDVRQGASEQYF. The V gene is TRBV5-1, the J gene TRBJ2-7, with 10 bases that match TRBD1. Germline V gene data show CDR1 as SGHRS and CDR2 as YFSETQ. The CDR3 loop spans 15 amino acids. V lost 5 bases, J lost 6 bases, and 11 bases stayed unmatched.

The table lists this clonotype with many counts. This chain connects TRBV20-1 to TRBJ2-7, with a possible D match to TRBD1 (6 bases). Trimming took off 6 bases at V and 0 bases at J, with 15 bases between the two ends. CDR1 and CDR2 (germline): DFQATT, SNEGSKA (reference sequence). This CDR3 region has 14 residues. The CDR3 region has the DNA TGCAGTGCCAGTACAGGGAACGGCTCCTACGAGCAGTACTTC. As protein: CSASTGNGSYEQYF.

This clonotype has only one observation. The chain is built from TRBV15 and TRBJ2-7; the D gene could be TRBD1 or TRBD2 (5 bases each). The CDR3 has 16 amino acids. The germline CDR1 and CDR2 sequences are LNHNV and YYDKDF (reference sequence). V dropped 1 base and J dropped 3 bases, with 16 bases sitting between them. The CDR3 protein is CATSRGGVGSNYEQYV. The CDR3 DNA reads TGTGCCACCAGCAGAGGAGGGGTAGGAAGTAACTACGAGCAGTACGTC.

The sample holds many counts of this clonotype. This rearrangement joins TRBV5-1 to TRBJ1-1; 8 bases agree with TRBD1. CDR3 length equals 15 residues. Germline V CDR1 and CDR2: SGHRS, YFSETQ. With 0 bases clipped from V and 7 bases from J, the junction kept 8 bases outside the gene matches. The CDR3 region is CASSLDRQGMDEAFF. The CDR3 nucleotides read TGCGCCAGCAGCTTGGATAGACAGGGGATGGATGAAGCTTTCTTT.